The rows below give T cell receptor beta chains drawn from one sample of a study of early T cells in non-severe SARS-CoV-2 infection. Using its own MiXCR run on the 5' RACE reads, TCRdb lists one record per CDR3 protein. Of 85,000 to 100,000 distinct CDR3 sequences in the sample, approximately 11% were seen once. Specimen: whole blood, collected at baseline. Every receptor here comes from an adult who was a healthcare worker with PCR-confirmed SARS-CoV-2 infection or an uninfected control (not recorded which). Both conserved end residues are part of each CDR3. Each record gives: clone size, CDR3 length, J gene, V gene, D gene, CDR3 protein, CDR3 DNA. A D gene is named only where the DNA matches it firmly. Size is omitted from some rows. Given values are once, few, many or a class for expanded clones.

size: many
length: 12
J: TRBJ1-2
V: TRBV24-1
D: NA
CDR3: CATSDTNYGYTF
DNA: TGTGCCACCAGTGACACGAACTATGGCTACACCTTC

size: few
length: 17
J: TRBJ1-3
V: TRBV7-9
D: TRBD1
CDR3: CASSDSLQGRAGNTIYF
DNA: TGTGCCAGCAGCGATTCTCTACAGGGGAGGGCTGGAAACACCATATATTTT

size: NA
length: 14
J: TRBJ2-2
V: TRBV5-1
D: NA
CDR3: CASSFSANTGELFF
DNA: TGCGCCAGCAGCTTCAGTGCGAACACCGGGGAGCTGTTTTTT

size: NA
length: 15
J: TRBJ2-7
V: TRBV5-1
D: TRBD1
CDR3: CASSFTGTAPREQYF
DNA: TGCGCCAGCAGCTTCACCGGGACAGCGCCCAGAGAGCAGTACTTC

size: few
length: 15
J: TRBJ2-3
V: TRBV4-2
D: NA
CDR3: CASSQELGNADTQYF
DNA: TGTGCCAGCAGCCAAGAATTAGGGAATGCGGATACGCAGTATTTT

size: few
length: 13
J: TRBJ2-7
V: TRBV29-1
D: TRBD2
CDR3: CSVRGDGGGQQYF
DNA: TGCAGCGTCCGGGGGGACGGCGGCGGGCAGCAGTACTTC

size: NA
length: 14
J: TRBJ1-2
V: TRBV6-1
D: NA
CDR3: CASSEGVINYGYTF
DNA: TGTGCCAGCAGTGAAGGTGTTATTAACTATGGCTACACCTTC

size: few
length: 15
J: TRBJ1-3
V: TRBV7-2
D: NA
CDR3: CASSSSGGAGNTIYF
DNA: TGTGCCAGCAGCTCGTCGGGGGGAGCCGGAAACACCATATATTTT

size: many
length: 15
J: TRBJ2-3
V: TRBV3-1
D: NA
CDR3: CASSQGWLGTDTQYF
DNA: TGTGCCAGCAGCCAAGGCTGGCTGGGCACAGATACGCAGTATTTT

size: few
length: 12
J: TRBJ1-2
V: TRBV25-1
D: NA
CDR3: CASSEGSWGYTF
DNA: TGTGCCAGCAGTGAAGGGTCCTGGGGCTACACCTTC

size: few
length: 13
J: TRBJ1-1
V: TRBV10-3
D: NA
CDR3: CASSGGPDTEAFF
DNA: TGTGCCAGTTCCGGAGGGCCGGACACTGAAGCTTTCTTT

size: few
length: 13
J: TRBJ2-7
V: TRBV29-1
D: TRBD2
CDR3: CSVGTSGSYEQYF
DNA: TGCAGCGTGGGGACTAGCGGCTCCTACGAGCAGTACTTC

size: NA
length: 14
J: TRBJ2-5
V: TRBV12-3/TRBV12-4
D: TRBD2
CDR3: CASRTSGSGETQYF
DNA: TGTGCCAGCAGAACGAGCGGGAGTGGAGAGACCCAGTACTTC

size: few
length: 16
J: TRBJ1-1
V: TRBV6-2/TRBV6-3
D: NA
CDR3: CASSYSPGRGNTEAFF
DNA: TGTGCCAGCAGTTACAGTCCAGGAAGAGGGAACACTGAAGCTTTCTTT

size: few
length: 14
J: TRBJ1-1
V: TRBV20-1
D: NA
CDR3: CSARERNMNTEAFF
DNA: TGCAGTGCTAGAGAACGGAATATGAACACTGAAGCTTTCTTT

size: few
length: 11
J: TRBJ1-1
V: TRBV6-1
D: NA
CDR3: CASTSYTEAFF
DNA: TGTGCCAGCACCTCTTACACTGAAGCTTTCTTT

size: many
length: 13
J: TRBJ2-7
V: TRBV5-1
D: NA
CDR3: CASSMAAPGEQYF
DNA: TGCGCCAGCAGCATGGCGGCCCCAGGGGAGCAGTACTTC

size: NA
length: 14
J: TRBJ1-2
V: TRBV29-1
D: TRBD1
CDR3: CSGRTGTANYGYTF
DNA: TGCAGCGGCCGGACAGGGACAGCTAACTATGGCTACACCTTC

size: NA
length: 14
J: TRBJ1-6
V: TRBV3-1
D: NA
CDR3: CASSRDGRNSPLHF
DNA: TGTGCCAGCAGCCGGGACGGTCGAAATTCACCCCTCCACTTT

size: few
length: 15
J: TRBJ2-1
V: TRBV12-5
D: TRBD2
CDR3: CASGFGTSGRDEQFF
DNA: TGTGCTAGTGGTTTTGGGACTAGCGGGAGAGATGAGCAGTTCTTC

size: many
length: 12
J: TRBJ1-2
V: TRBV28
D: TRBD1
CDR3: CASSRGQESYTF
DNA: TGTGCCAGCAGTCGGGGACAGGAGAGCTACACCTTC

size: few
length: 15
J: TRBJ1-2
V: TRBV7-2
D: TRBD1
CDR3: CASSLWGQGANGYTF
DNA: TGTGCCAGCAGCTTATGGGGACAGGGGGCCAATGGCTACACCTTC

size: NA
length: 15
J: TRBJ2-1
V: TRBV5-1
D: TRBD2
CDR3: CASSSLAGEYNEQFF
DNA: TGCGCCAGCAGCTCACTAGCGGGGGAATACAATGAGCAGTTCTTC

size: few
length: 14
J: TRBJ2-1
V: TRBV5-1
D: TRBD1
CDR3: CASSWTGYYNEQFF
DNA: TGCGCCAGCAGCTGGACAGGGTACTACAATGAGCAGTTCTTC

size: few
length: 16
J: TRBJ2-7
V: TRBV11-2
D: NA
CDR3: CAAAPRVGLGIYEQYF
DNA: TGTGCCGCTGCTCCCCGCGTGGGGTTAGGGATTTACGAGCAGTACTTC

size: few
length: 13
J: TRBJ2-3
V: TRBV10-3
D: TRBD2
CDR3: CAIRAGETDTQYF
DNA: TGTGCCATCAGGGCGGGAGAGACAGATACGCAGTATTTT

size: NA
length: 16
J: TRBJ1-1
V: TRBV14
D: NA
CDR3: CASSPEEAARNTEAFF
DNA: TGTGCCAGCAGCCCGGAAGAAGCAGCTAGGAACACTGAAGCTTTCTTT

size: many
length: 13
J: TRBJ1-5
V: TRBV7-2
D: NA
CDR3: CASSFAGGQPQHF
DNA: TGTGCCAGCAGCTTCGCTGGTGGTCAGCCCCAGCATTTT

size: few
length: 14
J: TRBJ1-3
V: TRBV7-2
D: NA
CDR3: CASSPPTVTNTIYF
DNA: TGTGCCAGCAGCCCCCCGACAGTTACAAACACCATATATTTT

size: NA
length: 17
J: TRBJ1-2
V: TRBV6-5
D: TRBD1
CDR3: CASSSRTGTDLIYGYTF
DNA: TGTGCCAGCAGTTCGCGGACAGGGACCGACCTGATCTATGGCTACACCTTC

size: NA
length: 14
J: TRBJ2-7
V: TRBV20-1
D: TRBD1
CDR3: CSARDRDSPYEQYF
DNA: TGCAGTGCTAGAGATCGGGACAGCCCCTACGAGCAGTACTTC

size: NA
length: 13
J: TRBJ2-7
V: TRBV24-1
D: NA
CDR3: CATSDPGSHEQYF
DNA: TGTGCCACCAGTGACCCAGGGTCCCACGAGCAGTACTTC

size: few
length: 12
J: TRBJ1-1
V: TRBV18
D: NA
CDR3: CASSPGMGEAFF
DNA: TGTGCCAGCTCACCAGGGATGGGGGAAGCTTTCTTT

size: NA
length: 14
J: TRBJ2-3
V: TRBV5-5
D: NA
CDR3: CASGLAAGTDTQYF
DNA: TGTGCCAGCGGGCTGGCGGCGGGGACAGATACGCAGTATTTT

size: few
length: 14
J: TRBJ2-7
V: TRBV28
D: TRBD2
CDR3: CASRFSGRAYEQYF
DNA: TGTGCCAGCAGGTTCAGCGGGAGGGCCTACGAGCAGTACTTC

size: many
length: 13
J: TRBJ1-1
V: TRBV12-5
D: NA
CDR3: CASGRPPNTEAFF
DNA: TGTGCTAGTGGCCGCCCCCCGAACACTGAAGCTTTCTTT

size: NA
length: 16
J: TRBJ2-3
V: TRBV12-3/TRBV12-4
D: TRBD2
CDR3: CASSLTSGWATDTQYF
DNA: TGTGCCAGCAGCCTGACTAGCGGGTGGGCTACAGATACGCAGTATTTT

size: NA
length: 15
J: TRBJ2-7
V: TRBV6-5
D: NA
CDR3: CASSPLDLSSYEQYF
DNA: TGTGCCAGCAGTCCCCTCGATCTCAGCTCCTACGAGCAGTACTTC

size: many
length: 13
J: TRBJ1-1
V: TRBV5-6
D: NA
CDR3: CASSPGGGTEAFF
DNA: TGTGCCAGCAGCCCCGGCGGGGGCACTGAAGCTTTCTTT

size: many
length: 12
J: TRBJ1-2
V: TRBV10-2
D: NA
CDR3: CASSERTYGYTF
DNA: TGCGCCAGCAGTGAGCGGACCTATGGCTACACCTTC

size: many
length: 12
J: TRBJ2-6
V: TRBV7-2
D: NA
CDR3: CASSSLANVLTF
DNA: TGTGCCAGCAGTTCCCTGGCCAACGTCCTGACTTTC

size: many
length: 12
J: TRBJ1-1
V: TRBV6-6
D: NA
CDR3: CASSYSNTEAFF
DNA: TGTGCCAGCAGTTACTCTAACACTGAAGCTTTCTTT

size: NA
length: 14
J: TRBJ2-7
V: TRBV6-5
D: NA
CDR3: CASSYVPGMYEQYF
DNA: TGTGCCAGCAGTTATGTTCCCGGGATGTACGAGCAGTACTTC

size: NA
length: 12
J: TRBJ1-1
V: TRBV29-1
D: TRBD1
CDR3: CSVRDRGTEAFF
DNA: TGCAGCGTTAGGGACAGGGGGACTGAAGCTTTCTTT

size: few
length: 15
J: TRBJ2-7
V: TRBV5-5
D: TRBD1
CDR3: CASTPRQGTTYEQYF
DNA: TGTGCCAGCACACCGCGACAGGGTACTACATACGAGCAGTACTTC

size: few
length: 13
J: TRBJ2-7
V: TRBV12-3/TRBV12-4
D: TRBD1
CDR3: CASSTGTGGEQYF
DNA: TGTGCCAGCAGTACCGGGACAGGGGGCGAGCAGTACTTC

size: NA
length: 12
J: TRBJ2-7
V: TRBV10-1
D: NA
CDR3: CATLPVGYEQYF
DNA: TGCGCCACCCTCCCGGTAGGCTACGAGCAGTACTTC

size: few
length: 13
J: TRBJ2-5
V: TRBV5-1
D: NA
CDR3: CASSFTMSETQYF
DNA: TGCGCCAGCAGCTTCACGATGAGCGAGACCCAGTACTTC

size: few
length: 17
J: TRBJ2-3
V: TRBV3-2
D: NA
CDR3: CASSQEPSGRCTDTQYF
DNA: TGTGCCAGCAGCCAAGAGCCCAGCGGGAGGTGCACAGATACGCAGTATTTT

size: NA
length: 13
J: TRBJ1-1
V: TRBV27
D: NA
CDR3: CASRPLANTEAFF
DNA: TGTGCCAGCAGACCCCTCGCGAACACTGAAGCTTTCTTT

size: many
length: 15
J: TRBJ2-1
V: TRBV19
D: NA
CDR3: CASSIPAGLGNEQFF
DNA: TGTGCCAGTAGTATCCCTGCCGGCCTGGGCAATGAGCAGTTCTTC

size: NA
length: 19
J: TRBJ2-1
V: TRBV7-2
D: TRBD2
CDR3: CASRPLAGALKYRGNEQFF
DNA: TGTGCCAGCAGACCTCTAGCGGGGGCTCTTAAGTATAGAGGGAATGAGCAGTTCTTC

size: few
length: 16
J: TRBJ2-1
V: TRBV15
D: NA
CDR3: CATSRDSAGPYNEQFF
DNA: TGTGCCACCAGCAGAGATTCCGCAGGGCCCTACAATGAGCAGTTCTTC